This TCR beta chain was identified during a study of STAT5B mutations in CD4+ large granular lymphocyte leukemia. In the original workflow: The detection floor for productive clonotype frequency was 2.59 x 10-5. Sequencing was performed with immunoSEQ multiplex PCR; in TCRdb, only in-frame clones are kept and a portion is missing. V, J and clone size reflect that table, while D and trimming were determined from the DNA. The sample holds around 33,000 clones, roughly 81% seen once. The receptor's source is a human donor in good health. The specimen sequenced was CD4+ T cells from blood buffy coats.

CDR3 residues: CATGAGNTIYF. The CDR3 DNA reads TGTGCCACTGGAGCGGGAAACACCATATATTTT. The chain joins TRBV19 to TRBJ1-3; D is unclear. The CDR3 loop spans 11 amino acids. Germline CDR1 is LNHDA and CDR2 is SQIVND (reference sequence). The germline V and J ends were trimmed by 10 bases and 4 bases, with 8 bases remaining between them.